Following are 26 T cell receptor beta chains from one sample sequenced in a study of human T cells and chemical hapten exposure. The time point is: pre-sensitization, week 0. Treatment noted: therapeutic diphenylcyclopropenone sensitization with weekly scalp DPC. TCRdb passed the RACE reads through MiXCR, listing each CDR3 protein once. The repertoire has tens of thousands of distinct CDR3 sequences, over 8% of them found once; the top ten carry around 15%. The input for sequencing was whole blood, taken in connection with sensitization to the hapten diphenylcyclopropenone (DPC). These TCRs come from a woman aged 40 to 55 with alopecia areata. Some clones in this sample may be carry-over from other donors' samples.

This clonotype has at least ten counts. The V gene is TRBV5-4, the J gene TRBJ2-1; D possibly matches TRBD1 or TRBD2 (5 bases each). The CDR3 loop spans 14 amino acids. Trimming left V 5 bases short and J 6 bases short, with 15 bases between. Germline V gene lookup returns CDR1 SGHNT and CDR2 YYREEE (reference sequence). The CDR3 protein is CASRPGTPPNEQFF. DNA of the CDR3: TGTGCCAGCAGACCCGGGACCCCTCCCAATGAGCAGTTCTTC. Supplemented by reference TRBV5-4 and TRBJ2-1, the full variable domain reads ETGVTQSPTHLIKTRGQQVTLRCSSQSGHNTVSWYQQALGQGPQFIFQYYREEENGRGNFPPRFSGLQFPNYSSELNVNALELDDSALYLCASRPGTPPNEQFFGPGTRLTVL.

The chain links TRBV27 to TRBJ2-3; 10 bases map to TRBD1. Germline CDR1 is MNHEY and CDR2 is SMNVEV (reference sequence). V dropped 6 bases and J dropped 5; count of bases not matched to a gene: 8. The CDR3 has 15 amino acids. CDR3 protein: CASRWTGGFEDTQYF. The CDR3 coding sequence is TGTGCCAGCAGATGGACAGGGGGGTTTGAAGATACGCAGTATTTT.

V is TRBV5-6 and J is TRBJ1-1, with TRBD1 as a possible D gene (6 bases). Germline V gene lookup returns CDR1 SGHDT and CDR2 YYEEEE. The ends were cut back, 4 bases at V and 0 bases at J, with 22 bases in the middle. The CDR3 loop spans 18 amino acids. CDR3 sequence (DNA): TGTGCCAGCAGCCCGGGGGTTAGCTGGGGGCCCATGAACACTGAAGCTTTCTTT. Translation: CASSPGVSWGPMNTEAFF.

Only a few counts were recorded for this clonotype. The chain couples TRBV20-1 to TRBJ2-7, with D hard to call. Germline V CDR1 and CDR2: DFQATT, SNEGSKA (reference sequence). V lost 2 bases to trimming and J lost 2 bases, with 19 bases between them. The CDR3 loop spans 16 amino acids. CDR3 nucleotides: TGCAGTGCTAGATATGAAGGGAACCCGTCGCCCTACGAGCAGTACTTC. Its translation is CSARYEGNPSPYEQYF.

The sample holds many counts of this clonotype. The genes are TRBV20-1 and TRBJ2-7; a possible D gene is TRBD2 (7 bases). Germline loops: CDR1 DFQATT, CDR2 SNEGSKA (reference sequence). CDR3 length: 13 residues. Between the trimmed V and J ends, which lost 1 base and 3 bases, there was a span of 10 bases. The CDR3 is CSARVGGDYEQYF. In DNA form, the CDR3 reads TGCAGTGCTAGAGTAGGGGGGGACTACGAGCAGTACTTC.

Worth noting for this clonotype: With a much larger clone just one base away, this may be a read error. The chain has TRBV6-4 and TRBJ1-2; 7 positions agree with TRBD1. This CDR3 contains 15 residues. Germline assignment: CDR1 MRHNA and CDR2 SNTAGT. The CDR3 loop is CVSSPGTDNSYGYTF. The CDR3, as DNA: TGTGTCAGCAGTCCTGGGACAGATAACTCCTATGGCTACACCTTC.

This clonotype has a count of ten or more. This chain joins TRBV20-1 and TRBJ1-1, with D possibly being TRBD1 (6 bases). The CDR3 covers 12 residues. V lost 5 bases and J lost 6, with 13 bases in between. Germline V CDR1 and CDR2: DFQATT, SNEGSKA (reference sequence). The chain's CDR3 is CSAYGQTSEAFF. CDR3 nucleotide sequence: TGCAGTGCTTACGGACAGACTTCTGAAGCTTTCTTT.

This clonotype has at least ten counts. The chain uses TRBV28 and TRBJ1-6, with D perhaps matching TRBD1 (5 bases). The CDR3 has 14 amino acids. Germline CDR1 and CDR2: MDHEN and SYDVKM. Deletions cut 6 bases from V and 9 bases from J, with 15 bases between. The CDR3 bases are TGTGCCAGCAGCCAGGAAGGGGAGACTTCACCCCTCCACTTT. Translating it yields CASSQEGETSPLHF.

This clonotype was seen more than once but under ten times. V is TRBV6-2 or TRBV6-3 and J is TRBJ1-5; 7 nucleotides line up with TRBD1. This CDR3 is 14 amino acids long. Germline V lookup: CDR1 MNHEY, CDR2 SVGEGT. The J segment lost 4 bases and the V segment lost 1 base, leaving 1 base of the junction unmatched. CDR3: CASSYWDSNQPQHF. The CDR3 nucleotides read TGTGCCAGCAGTTACTGGGACAGTAATCAGCCCCAGCATTTT.

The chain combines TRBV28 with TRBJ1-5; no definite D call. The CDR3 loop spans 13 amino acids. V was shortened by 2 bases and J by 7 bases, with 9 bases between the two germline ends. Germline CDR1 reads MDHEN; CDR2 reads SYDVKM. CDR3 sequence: CASSLGFRQPQHF. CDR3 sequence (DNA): TGTGCCAGCAGTTTAGGATTTCGCCAGCCCCAGCATTTT.

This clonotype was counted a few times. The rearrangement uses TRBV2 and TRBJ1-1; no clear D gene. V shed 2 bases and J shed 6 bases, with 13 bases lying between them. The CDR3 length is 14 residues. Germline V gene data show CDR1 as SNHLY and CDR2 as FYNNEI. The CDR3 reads CASSERASYAEAFF. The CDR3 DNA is TGTGCCAGCAGTGAAAGGGCCTCCTACGCTGAAGCTTTCTTT. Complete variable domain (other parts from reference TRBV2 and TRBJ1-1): EPEVTQTPSHQVTQMGQEVILRCVPISNHLYFYWYRQILGQKVEFLVSFYNNEISEKSEIFDDQFSVERPDGSNFTLKIRSTKLEDSAMYFCASSERASYAEAFFGQGTRLTVV.

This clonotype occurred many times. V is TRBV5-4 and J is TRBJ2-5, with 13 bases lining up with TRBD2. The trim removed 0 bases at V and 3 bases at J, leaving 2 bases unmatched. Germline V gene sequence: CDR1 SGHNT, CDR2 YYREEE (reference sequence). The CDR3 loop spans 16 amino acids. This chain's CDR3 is CASSLGLAGGKETQYF. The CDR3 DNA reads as TGTGCCAGCAGCTTGGGACTAGCGGGGGGCAAAGAGACCCAGTACTTC.

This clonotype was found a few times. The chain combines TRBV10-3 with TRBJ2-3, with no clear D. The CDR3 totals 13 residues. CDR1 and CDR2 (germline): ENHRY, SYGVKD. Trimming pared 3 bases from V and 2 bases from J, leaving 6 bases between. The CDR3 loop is CAISDGLTDTQYF. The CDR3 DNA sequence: TGTGCCATCAGTGATGGGCTCACAGATACGCAGTATTTT.

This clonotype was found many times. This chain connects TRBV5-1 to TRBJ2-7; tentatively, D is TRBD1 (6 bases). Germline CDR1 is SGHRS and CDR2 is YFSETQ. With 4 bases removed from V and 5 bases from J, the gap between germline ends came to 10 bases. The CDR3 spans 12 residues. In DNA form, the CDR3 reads TGCGCCAGCAGCCAGAACAGGGACGAGCAGTACTTC. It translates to CASSQNRDEQYF.

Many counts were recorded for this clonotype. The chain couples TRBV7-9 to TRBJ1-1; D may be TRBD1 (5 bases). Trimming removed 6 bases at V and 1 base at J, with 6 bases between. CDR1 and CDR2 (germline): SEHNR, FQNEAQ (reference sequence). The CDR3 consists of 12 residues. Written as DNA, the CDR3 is TGTGCCAGCAGTACAGGGAACACTGAAGCTTTCTTT. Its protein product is CASSTGNTEAFF.

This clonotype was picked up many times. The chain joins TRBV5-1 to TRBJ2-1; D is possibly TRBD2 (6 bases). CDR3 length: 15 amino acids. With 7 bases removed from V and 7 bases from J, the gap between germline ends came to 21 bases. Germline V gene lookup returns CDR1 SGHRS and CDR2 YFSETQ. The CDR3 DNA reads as TGCGCCAGCGCCGATCCCGCGGAGGGATTGAATGAGCAGTTCTTC. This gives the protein CASADPAEGLNEQFF.

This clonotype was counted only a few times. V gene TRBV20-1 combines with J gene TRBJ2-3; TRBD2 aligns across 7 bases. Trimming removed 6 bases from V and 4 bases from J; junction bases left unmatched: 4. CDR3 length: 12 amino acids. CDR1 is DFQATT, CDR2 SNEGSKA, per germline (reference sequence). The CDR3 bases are TGCAGTGCCCGCGGGGGAGCAGATACGCAGTATTTT. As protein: CSARGGADTQYF.

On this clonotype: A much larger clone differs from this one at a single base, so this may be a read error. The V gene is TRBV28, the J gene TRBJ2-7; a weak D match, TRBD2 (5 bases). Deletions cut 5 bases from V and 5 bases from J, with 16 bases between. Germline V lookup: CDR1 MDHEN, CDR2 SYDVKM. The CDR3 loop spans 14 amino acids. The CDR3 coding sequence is TGTGCCAGCAGTCCGCACAGTAGCGTTGACGAGCAGTACTTC. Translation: CASSPHSSVDEQYF.

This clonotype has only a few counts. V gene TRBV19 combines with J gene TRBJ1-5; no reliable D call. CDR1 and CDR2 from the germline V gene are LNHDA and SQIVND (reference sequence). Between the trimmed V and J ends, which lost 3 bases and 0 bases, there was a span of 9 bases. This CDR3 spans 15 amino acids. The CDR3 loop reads CASSIEVYSNQPQHF. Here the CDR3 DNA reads TGTGCCAGTAGTATTGAAGTGTATAGCAATCAGCCCCAGCATTTT.

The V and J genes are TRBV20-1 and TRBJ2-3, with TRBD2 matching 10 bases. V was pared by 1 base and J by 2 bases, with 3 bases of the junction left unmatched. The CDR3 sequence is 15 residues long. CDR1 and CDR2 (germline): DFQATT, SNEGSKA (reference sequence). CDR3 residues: CSARGTSGSTDTQYF. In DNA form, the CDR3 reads TGCAGTGCTAGAGGGACTAGCGGCTCCACAGATACGCAGTATTTT.

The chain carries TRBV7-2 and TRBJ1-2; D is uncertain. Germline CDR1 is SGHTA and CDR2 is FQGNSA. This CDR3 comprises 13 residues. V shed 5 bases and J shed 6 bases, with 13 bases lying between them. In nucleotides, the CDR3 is TGTGCCAGCAGCCTTCAGGCTCCGGATGGCTACACCTTC. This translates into CASSLQAPDGYTF.

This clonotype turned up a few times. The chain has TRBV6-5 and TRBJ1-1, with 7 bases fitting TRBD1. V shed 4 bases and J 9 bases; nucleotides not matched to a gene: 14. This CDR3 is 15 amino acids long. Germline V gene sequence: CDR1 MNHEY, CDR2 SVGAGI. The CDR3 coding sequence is TGTGCCAGCAGTTTAGGGGGCCTCGAAGACAGGAAAGCTTTCTTT. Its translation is CASSLGGLEDRKAFF.

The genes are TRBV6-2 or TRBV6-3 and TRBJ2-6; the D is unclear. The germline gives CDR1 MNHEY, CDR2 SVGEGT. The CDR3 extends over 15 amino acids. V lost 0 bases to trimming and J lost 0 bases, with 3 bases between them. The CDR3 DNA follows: TGTGCCAGCAGTTACTCCAACTCTGGGGCCAACGTCCTGACTTTC. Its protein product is CASSYSNSGANVLTF.

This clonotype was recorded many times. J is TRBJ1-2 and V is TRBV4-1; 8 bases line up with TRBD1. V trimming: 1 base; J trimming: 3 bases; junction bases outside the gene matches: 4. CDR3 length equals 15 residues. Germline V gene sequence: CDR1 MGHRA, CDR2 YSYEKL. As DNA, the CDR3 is TGCGCCAGCAGCCAAGCCAGGGGGCAGGACTATGGCTACACCTTC. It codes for CASSQARGQDYGYTF.

The CDR3 sequence is CASSLSPPADNTEAFF. The CDR3 coding sequence is TGCGCCAGCAGCTTGTCCCCCCCGGCCGACAACACTGAAGCTTTCTTT. The J gene is TRBJ1-1, the V gene TRBV5-1; D gene ambiguous. The germline CDR1 and CDR2 sequences are SGHRS and YFSETQ. Trimming left V 1 base short and J 2 bases short, with 15 bases between. The CDR3 has 16 residues.

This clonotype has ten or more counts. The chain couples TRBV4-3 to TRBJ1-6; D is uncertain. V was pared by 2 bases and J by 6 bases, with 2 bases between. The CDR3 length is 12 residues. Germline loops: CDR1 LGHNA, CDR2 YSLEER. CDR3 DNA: TGCGCCAGCAGCCAATCTAATTCACCCCTCCACTTT. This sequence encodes CASSQSNSPLHF.